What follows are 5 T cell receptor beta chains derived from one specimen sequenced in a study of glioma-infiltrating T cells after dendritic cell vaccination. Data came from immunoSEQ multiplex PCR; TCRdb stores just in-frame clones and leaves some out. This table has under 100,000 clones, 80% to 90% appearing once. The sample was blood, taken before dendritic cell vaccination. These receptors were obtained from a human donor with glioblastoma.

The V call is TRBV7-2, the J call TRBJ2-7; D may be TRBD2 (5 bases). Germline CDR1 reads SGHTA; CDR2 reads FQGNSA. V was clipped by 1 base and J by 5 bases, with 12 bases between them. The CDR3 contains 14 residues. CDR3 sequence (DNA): TGTGCCAGCAGCTTAGGAGGGCGCTTTGACGAGCAGTACTTC. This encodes CASSLGGRFDEQYF.

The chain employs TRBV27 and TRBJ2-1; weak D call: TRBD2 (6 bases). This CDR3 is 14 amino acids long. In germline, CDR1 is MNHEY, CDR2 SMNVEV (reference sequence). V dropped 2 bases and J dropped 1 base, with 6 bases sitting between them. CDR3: CASSLGGSYNEQFF. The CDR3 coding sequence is TGTGCCAGCAGTTTAGGAGGGTCCTACAATGAGCAGTTCTTC.

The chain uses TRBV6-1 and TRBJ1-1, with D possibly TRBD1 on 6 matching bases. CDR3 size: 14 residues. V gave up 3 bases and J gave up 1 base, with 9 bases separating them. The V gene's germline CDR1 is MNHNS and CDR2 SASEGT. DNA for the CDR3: TGTGCCAGCAGTGAGGCCAGGGGGAACACTGAAGCTTTCTTT. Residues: CASSEARGNTEAFF.

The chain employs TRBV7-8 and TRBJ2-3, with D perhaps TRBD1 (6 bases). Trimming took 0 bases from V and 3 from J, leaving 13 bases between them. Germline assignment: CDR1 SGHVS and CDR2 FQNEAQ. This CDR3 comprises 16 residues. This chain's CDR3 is CASSLALNRETDTQYF. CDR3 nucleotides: TGTGCCAGCAGCTTAGCCCTAAACAGGGAAACAGATACGCAGTATTTT.

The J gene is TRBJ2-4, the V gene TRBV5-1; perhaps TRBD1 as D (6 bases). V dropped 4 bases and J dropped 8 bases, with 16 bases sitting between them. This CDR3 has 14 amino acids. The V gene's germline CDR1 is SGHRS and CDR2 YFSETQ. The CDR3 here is CASSHQGNTDIQYF. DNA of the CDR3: TGCGCCAGCAGCCATCAGGGGAATACGGACATTCAGTACTTC.